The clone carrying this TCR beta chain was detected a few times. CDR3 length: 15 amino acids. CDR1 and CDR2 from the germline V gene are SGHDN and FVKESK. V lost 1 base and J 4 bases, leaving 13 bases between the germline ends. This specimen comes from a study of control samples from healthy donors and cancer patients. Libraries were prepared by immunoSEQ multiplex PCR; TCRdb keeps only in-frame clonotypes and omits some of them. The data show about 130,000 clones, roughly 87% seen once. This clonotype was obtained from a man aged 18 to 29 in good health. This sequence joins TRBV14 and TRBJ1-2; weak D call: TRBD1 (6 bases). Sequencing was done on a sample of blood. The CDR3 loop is CASSQGGLGGYGYTF. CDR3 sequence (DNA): TGTGCCAGCAGCCAAGGGGGGCTGGGGGGCTATGGCTACACCTTC.